The text below deals with one TCR beta chain. Specified treatment: 19 received Ad26.COV2.S at low or high dose, single or two shots; 5 received placebo; per-sample allocation not given. Day 63 after the first injection of vaccine or placebo was the sampling time. Germline loops: CDR1 MNHEY, CDR2 SMNVEV (reference sequence). V gave up 3 bases and J gave up 7 bases, with 16 bases separating them. This CDR3 has 14 residues. Profiling relied on immunoSEQ multiplex PCR, and the TCRdb table lists in-frame clones only, not all of them. Among over 450,000 clones listed, roughly nine tenths were seen once. The data originate from a study of Ad26.COV2.S vaccination and SARS-CoV-2 variants.

Sequences were derived from peripheral blood, sampled in a trial of Ad26.COV2.S vaccine versus placebo. V usage is TRBV27 and J usage is TRBJ2-7; no clear D. This TCR was sampled from a person between 18 and 65 years old who received the Ad26.COV2.S COVID-19 vaccine or a placebo. CDR3 sequence: CASSFNPQVSEQYF. CDR3 nucleotides: TGTGCCAGCAGTTTCAATCCCCAAGTGAGTGAGCAGTACTTC.